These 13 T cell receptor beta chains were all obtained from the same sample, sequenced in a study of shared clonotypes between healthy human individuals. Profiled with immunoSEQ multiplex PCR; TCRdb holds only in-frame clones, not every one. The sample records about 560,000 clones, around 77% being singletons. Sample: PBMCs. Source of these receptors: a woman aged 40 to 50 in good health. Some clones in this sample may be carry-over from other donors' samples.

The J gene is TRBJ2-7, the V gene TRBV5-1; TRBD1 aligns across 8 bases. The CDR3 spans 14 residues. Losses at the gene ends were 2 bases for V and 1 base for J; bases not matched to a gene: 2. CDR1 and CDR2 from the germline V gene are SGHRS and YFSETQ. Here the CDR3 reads CASSLQGGSYEQYF. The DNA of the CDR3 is TGCGCCAGCAGCTTACAGGGGGGTTCCTACGAGCAGTACTTC.

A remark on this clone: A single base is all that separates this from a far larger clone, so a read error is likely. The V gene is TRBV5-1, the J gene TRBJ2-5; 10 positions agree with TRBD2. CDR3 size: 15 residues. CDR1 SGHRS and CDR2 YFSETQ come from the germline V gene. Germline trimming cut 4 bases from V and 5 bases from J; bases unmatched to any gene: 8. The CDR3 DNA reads TGCGCCAGCAGCCCCCGAGCGGGGGGGTCTGAGACCCAGTACTTC. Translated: CASSPRAGGSETQYF.

The CDR3 loop is CASSRALNTDTQYF. The CDR3, as DNA: TGTGCCAGTAGCCGGGCCCTAAACACAGATACGCAGTATTTT. The chain employs TRBV19 and TRBJ2-3; no firm D call. V dropped 6 bases and J dropped 2 bases, with 12 bases sitting between them. CDR3 length: 14 amino acids. Germline CDR1 and CDR2: LNHDA and SQIVND (reference sequence).

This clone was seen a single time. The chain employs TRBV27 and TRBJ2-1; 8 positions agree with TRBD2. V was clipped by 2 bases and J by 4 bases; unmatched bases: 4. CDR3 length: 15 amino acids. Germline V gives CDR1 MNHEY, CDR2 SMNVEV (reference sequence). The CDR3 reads CASSLSGSGYNEQFF. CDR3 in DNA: TGTGCCAGCAGTTTAAGCGGGAGTGGGTACAATGAGCAGTTCTTC.

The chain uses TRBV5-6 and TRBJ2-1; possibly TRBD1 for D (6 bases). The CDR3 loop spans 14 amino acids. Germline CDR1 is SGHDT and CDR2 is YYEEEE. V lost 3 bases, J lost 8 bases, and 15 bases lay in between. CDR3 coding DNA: TGTGCCAGCAGCTATTGGGGGCTTTGGGATGAGCAGTTCTTC. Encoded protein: CASSYWGLWDEQFF.

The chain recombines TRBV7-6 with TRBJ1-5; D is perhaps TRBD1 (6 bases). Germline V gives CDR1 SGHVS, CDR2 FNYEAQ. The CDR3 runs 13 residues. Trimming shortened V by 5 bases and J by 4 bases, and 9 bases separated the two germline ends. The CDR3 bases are TGTGCCAGCAGCCCCGGACAGAATCAGCCCCAGCATTTT. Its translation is CASSPGQNQPQHF.

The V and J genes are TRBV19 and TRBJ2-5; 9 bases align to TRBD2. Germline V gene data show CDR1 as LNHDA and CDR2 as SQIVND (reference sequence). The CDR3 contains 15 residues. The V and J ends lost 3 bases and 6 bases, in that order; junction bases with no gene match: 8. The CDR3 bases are TGTGCCAGTAGTATTGCGGCGGGAGGGCCTCAGACCCAGTACTTC. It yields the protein CASSIAAGGPQTQYF. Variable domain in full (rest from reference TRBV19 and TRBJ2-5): DGGITQSPKYLFRKEGQNVTLSCEQNLNHDAMYWYRQDPGQGLRLIYYSQIVNDFQKGDIAEGYSVSREKKESFPLTVTSAQKNPTAFYLCASSIAAGGPQTQYFGPGTRLLVL.

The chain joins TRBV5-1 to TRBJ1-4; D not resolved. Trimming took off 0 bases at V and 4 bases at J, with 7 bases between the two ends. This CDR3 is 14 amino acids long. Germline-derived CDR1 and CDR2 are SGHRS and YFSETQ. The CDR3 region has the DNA TGCGCCAGCAGCTTGGAGGGATATAATGAAAAACTGTTTTTT. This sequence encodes CASSLEGYNEKLFF.

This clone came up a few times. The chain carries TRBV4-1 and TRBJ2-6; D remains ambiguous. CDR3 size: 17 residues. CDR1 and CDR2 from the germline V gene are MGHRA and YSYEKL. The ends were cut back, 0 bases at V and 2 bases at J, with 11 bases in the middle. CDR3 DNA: TGCGCCAGCAGCCAAGACCCAGGTGGTCCTGGGGCCAACGTCCTGACTTTC. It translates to CASSQDPGGPGANVLTF.

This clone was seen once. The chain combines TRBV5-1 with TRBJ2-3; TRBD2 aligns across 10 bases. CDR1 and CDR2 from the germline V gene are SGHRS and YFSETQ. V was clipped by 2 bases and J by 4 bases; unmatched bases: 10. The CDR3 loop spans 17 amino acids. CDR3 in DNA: TGCGCCAGCAGCTTTGGACTAGCGGTGTCTGGGGCAGATACGCAGTATTTT. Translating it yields CASSFGLAVSGADTQYF. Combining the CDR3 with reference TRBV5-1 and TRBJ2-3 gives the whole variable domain KAGVTQTPRYLIKTRGQQVTLSCSPISGHRSVSWYQQTPGQGLQFLFEYFSETQRNKGNFPGRFSGRQFSNSRSEMNVSTLELGDSALYLCASSFGLAVSGADTQYFGPGTRLTVL.

The CDR3 DNA reads TGCGCCAGCAGGGAACAGGGGTCTTCGGAAGCTTTCTTT. Its protein is CASREQGSSEAFF. V usage is TRBV5-1 and J usage is TRBJ1-1, with TRBD1 identical over 7 bases. CDR1 is SGHRS, CDR2 YFSETQ, per germline. Trimming cost V 5 bases and J 8 bases; bases outside gene matches: 9. This CDR3 is 13 amino acids long.

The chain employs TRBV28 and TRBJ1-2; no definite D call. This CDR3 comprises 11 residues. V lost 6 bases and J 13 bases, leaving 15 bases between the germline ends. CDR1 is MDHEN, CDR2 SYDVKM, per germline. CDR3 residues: CASRLGLSVTF. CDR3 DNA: TGTGCCAGCAGACTTGGACTGTCTGTCACCTTC.

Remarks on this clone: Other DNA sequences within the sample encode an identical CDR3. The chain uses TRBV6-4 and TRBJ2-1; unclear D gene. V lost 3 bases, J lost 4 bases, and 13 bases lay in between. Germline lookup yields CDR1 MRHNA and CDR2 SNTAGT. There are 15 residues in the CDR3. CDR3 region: CASSEVADPYNEQFF. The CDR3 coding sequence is TGTGCCAGCAGTGAGGTAGCAGACCCTTACAATGAGCAGTTCTTC.